A selection of T cell receptor beta chains follows, all from one sample in a study of regulatory T cells in long-lasting Graves disease. TCRdb reanalysed the multiplex PCR reads using MiXCR and keeps one entry per CDR3 protein. The sample lists over 650,000 distinct CDR3 sequences, 30% occurring once. Here the sequenced sample was peripheral blood mononuclear cells (PBMCs), taken when the disease was refractory, from a patient treated with antithyroid drugs. The receptors originated from a female donor with Graves disease. Both conserved end residues are part of each CDR3. The order of the fields is J gene, V gene, D gene, CDR3 protein. A D gene is named only where the DNA matches it firmly.

TRBJ2-7,TRBV10-3,-,CATESGRSYEQYF
TRBJ1-2,TRBV29-1,-,CSVEEVYGYTF
TRBJ1-2,TRBV5-4,-,CASSLGGVRDGYTF
TRBJ1-2,TRBV10-3,-,CAISDLGGSYGYTF
TRBJ2-6,TRBV2,-,CASQDSPLSGANVLTF
TRBJ2-3,TRBV12-3/TRBV12-4,-,CASRGTRTDTQYF
TRBJ1-1,TRBV30,-,CAWSVRGRAVEAFF
TRBJ1-6,TRBV2,-,CASSYRVSNSPLHF
TRBJ2-2,TRBV6-2/TRBV6-3,-,CVSSYSFRGENTGELFF
TRBJ1-1,TRBV12-3/TRBV12-4,-,CASSALHTEAFF
TRBJ1-6,TRBV12-3/TRBV12-4,-,CASTLGGDNSPLHF
TRBJ1-1,TRBV5-1,-,CASSDSLEAFF
TRBJ1-2,TRBV2,TRBD1,CAGTRDSDYGYTF
TRBJ1-2,TRBV29-1,-,CSATDSNYGYTF
TRBJ2-2,TRBV20-1,TRBD1,CSARDRQGSNTGELFF
TRBJ2-7,TRBV12-3/TRBV12-4,TRBD1,CASSTAGTGSYEQYF
TRBJ1-1,TRBV20-1,-,CSASSTFKKDTEAFF
TRBJ2-1,TRBV5-1,-,CASSLEYEQFF
TRBJ2-7,TRBV20-1,TRBD2,CSAPTSGSRYEQYF
TRBJ1-1,TRBV24-1,TRBD1,CATSDSAGGMNTEAFF
TRBJ2-7,TRBV28,-,CASSGTALEQYF
TRBJ2-2,TRBV11-2,-,CASSPGWANTGELFF